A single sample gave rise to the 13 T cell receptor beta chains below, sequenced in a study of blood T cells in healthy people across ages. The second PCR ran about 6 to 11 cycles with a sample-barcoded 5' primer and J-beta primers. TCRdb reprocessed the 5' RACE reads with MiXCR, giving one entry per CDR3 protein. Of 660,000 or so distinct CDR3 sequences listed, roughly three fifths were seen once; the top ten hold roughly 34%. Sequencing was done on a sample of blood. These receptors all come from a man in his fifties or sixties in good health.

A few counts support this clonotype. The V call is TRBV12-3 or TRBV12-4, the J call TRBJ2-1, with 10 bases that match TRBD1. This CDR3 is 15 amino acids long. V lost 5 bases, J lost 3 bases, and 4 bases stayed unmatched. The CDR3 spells CASSTRDRGYNEQFF. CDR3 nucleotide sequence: TGTGCCAGCAGTACCCGGGACAGGGGCTACAATGAGCAGTTCTTC.

In DNA form, the CDR3 reads TGCGCCAGCAGCCACCGACTCACAGGGGGCCGGGAGACCCAGTACTTC. Encoded protein: CASSHRLTGGRETQYF. The genes are TRBV4-1 and TRBJ2-5, with 9 bases that match TRBD1. Per germline, CDR1 MGHRA and CDR2 YSYEKL. There are 16 residues in the CDR3. Germline trimming cut 3 bases from V and 5 bases from J; bases unmatched to any gene: 10.

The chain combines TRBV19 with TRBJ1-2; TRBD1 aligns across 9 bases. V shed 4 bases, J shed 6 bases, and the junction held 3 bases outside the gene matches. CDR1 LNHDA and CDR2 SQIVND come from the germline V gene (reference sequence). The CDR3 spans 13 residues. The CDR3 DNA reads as TGTGCCAGTAGTAGCCGGGACAGGGATGGCTACACCTTC. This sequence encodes CASSSRDRDGYTF.

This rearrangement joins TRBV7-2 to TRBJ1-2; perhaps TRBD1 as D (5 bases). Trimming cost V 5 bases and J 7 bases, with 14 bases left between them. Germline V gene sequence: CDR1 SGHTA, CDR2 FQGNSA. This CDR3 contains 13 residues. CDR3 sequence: CASSNGPGGGYTF. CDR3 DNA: TGTGCCAGCAGCAACGGACCTGGGGGTGGCTACACCTTC.

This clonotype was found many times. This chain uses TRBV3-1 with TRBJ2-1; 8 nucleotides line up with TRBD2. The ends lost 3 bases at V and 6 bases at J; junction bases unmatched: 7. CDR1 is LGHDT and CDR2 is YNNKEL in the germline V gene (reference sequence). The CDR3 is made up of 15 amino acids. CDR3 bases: TGTGCCAGCAGCCACTCAGCGGGGGAGATCAATGAGCAGTTCTTC. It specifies CASSHSAGEINEQFF.

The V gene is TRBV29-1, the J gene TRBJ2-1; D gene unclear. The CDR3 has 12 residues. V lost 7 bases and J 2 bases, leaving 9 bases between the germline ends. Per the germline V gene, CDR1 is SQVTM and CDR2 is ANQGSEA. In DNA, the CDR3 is TGCAGCGCTCTAAAGGCCTACAATGAGCAGTTCTTC. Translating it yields CSALKAYNEQFF.

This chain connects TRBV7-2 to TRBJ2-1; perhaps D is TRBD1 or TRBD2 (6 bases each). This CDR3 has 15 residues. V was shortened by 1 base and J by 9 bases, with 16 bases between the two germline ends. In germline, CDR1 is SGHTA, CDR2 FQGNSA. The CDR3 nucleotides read TGTGCCAGCAGCTTAGGAGGGTGGGGGGCCGGTGAGCAGTTCTTC. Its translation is CASSLGGWGAGEQFF.

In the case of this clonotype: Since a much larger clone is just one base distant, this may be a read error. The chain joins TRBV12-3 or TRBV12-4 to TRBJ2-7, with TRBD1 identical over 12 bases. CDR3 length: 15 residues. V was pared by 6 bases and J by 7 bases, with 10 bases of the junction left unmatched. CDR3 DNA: TGTGCCAGCAGCCGGGACAGGGGGCTTGGCAATGAGCAGTACTTC. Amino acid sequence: CASSRDRGLGNEQYF.

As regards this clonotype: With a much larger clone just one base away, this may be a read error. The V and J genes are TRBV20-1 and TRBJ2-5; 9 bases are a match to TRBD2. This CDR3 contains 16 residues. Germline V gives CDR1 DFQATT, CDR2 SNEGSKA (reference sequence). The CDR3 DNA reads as TGCGGTGCTAGAGATGACGGGGCGGGGGGGCGAAAGACCCAGTACTTC. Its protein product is CGARDDGAGGRKTQYF.

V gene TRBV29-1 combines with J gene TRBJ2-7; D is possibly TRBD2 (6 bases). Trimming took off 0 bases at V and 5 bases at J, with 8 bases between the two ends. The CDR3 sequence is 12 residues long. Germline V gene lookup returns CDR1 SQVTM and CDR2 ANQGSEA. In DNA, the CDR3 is TGCAGCGTTGAAGATGGAGGGGACGAGCAGTACTTC. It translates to CSVEDGGDEQYF.

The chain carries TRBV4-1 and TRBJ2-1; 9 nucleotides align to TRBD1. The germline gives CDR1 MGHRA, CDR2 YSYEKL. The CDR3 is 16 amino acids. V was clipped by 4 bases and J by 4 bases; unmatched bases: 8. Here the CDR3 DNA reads TGCGCCAGCAGCCGAGGGGGACAGGGACCTTACAATGAGCAGTTCTTC. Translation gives CASSRGGQGPYNEQFF.

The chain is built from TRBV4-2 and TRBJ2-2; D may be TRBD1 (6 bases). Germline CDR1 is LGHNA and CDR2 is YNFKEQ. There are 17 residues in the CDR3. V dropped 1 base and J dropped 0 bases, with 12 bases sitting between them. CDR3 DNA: TGTGCCAGCAGCCAAGTCGAGCACAGGGCGAACACCGGGGAGCTGTTTTTT. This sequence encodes CASSQVEHRANTGELFF.

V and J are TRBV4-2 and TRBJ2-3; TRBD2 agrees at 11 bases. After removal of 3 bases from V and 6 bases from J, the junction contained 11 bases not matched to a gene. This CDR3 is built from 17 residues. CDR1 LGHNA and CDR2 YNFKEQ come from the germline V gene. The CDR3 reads CASSHELAGATLDTQYF. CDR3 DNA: TGTGCCAGCAGCCATGAACTAGCGGGGGCGACGCTGGATACGCAGTATTTT.